This T cell receptor (beta chain) comes out of a study of cytomegalovirus exposure and HLA in healthy donors (dated by TCRdb to 2015 to 2018). General notes on the study: According to an earlier analysis of a few hundred of the donors, some 170 million T cells yielded 95 million to 140 million unique TCR beta sequences and 276 Gb of sequence data. Roughly 300 gigabases of sequencing data and approximately 92 million unique TCR sequences made up an early release that covered nearly 650 HLA-typed donors. Of the 350 to 400 genotyped donors, approximately 83% fell in the genetic ancestry cluster associated with self-reported Caucasian donors. The study was designed to test whether signatures of past pathogen exposure could be identified by cataloging public T cell receptors. Using immunosequencing, the study profiled T cell repertoires from 640 or so subjects and related those repertoires to cytomegalovirus serostatus. Besides the first cohort of 550 to 750 subjects, a separate validation cohort made up of 120 or so different subjects was used. To predict cytomegalovirus infection status, the study combined high-throughput TCR immunosequencing, statistical association of individual TCRs with disease status, and machine learning. A later analysis re-examined previously published TCR beta repertoires from several hundred donors and added high-resolution HLA genotyping to investigate patterns of TCR occurrence. Rather than drawing on any new phenotypic data, the later analysis identified candidate immune exposures from TCR beta sequences and the way those sequences occurred across donors. An earlier analysis of roughly 580 of the donors used high-throughput TCR beta sequencing to judge whether each TCR beta V gene segment behaved as functional or pseudogenic. Donor age, sex, ethnicity and CMV serostatus were collected together with the repertoire data. In a later genetic analysis, genome-wide SNP genotypes for about three fifths of the 666 donors were used, and that subset was treated as a discovery cohort. Every discovery cohort repertoire had been produced on one sequencing platform. HLA typing covered class I and class II loci at four-digit resolution. Typing coverage differed by locus: A, B, C, DRB1 and DQB1 were typed in roughly 620-640 donors, DQA1 in about 500, DPA1 in over 600, and DPB1 in just under 490. Several DR-DQ haplotypes were handled as single units for association and clustering because linkage in the cohort was strong. Across about 370 genotyped donors of the cohort, an average of roughly 230,000 unique TCR beta nucleotide sequences per donor were sequenced, and approximately 19% of those sequences were non-productive. Summary of the overall study and its limitations: Several of the top co-occurrence clusters appeared to be linked to parvovirus B19, influenza, CMV and Epstein-Barr virus, according to a later analysis. In a later analysis, about 16,000 TCR beta sequences were associated with specific HLA alleles at a false discovery rate of 0.05. A few of the identified cytomegalovirus-associated TCR beta chains were confirmed in vitro to be specific for cytomegalovirus antigens. Strong co-occurrence of HLA alleles, especially DR and DQ, made assigning TCR associations to individual alleles difficult. Presence/absence analyses assumed roughly uniform sequencing depth across donors, an assumption that may not hold. A later analysis found that most CMV-associated TCR beta chains appeared HLA-restricted, with HLA associations seemingly driven largely by CMV exposure. Cytomegalovirus status was reported to be diagnosed by the classifier with high specificity and sensitivity in both the original and validation cohorts. For the cohort, immune exposure information was limited to CMV serostatus. The study gave a list of under 200 TCR beta chains associated with cytomegalovirus. Because counts were too low, 15 to 20 rarely observed V segments, including chromosome 9 orphons, were excluded from the earlier analysis of under 650 of the donors. Correlated functional status among segregating V segments might reflect linkage disequilibrium, but an unknown experimental factor could not be ruled out. The sequencing pipeline was judged likely to have produced a cluster of highly shared sequence variants as a technical artifact. The cohort was sequenced for TCR beta chains only, and without alpha or paired-chain data the features that could be detected were limited. A further reported finding was that TCR beta sequences accurately predicted the HLA-A and HLA-B alleles for most subjects in the first cohort. It was suggested by the authors that the approach could potentially be generalized to other disease states and immunological phenotypes. Broadly in line with IMGT annotations, most TCR beta V segments showed up in productive rearrangements about 90% or about 30% of the time in an earlier analysis of around 550 of the donors. In a later analysis, TCR association rates were found to vary across HLA loci, with the most associated TCRs seen for DRB1 alleles and the fewest for HLA-C alleles. HLA typing was unavailable for some donors at each locus, so association tests used only the typed subset. Across donors, most TCR sequences were observed very rarely, whereas some public TCRs were present in many individuals. In a later genetic analysis, fewer N-insertions in productive TCRs were reported among donors in an Asian-associated ancestry cluster than the roughly 640-donor mean. In a later analysis, HLA-associated TCR beta chains showed more clonal expansion and lower generation probabilities than non-associated chains that were equally common. A later genetic analysis associated a missense DCLRE1C variant with V-gene and J-gene trimming of TCR beta chains, and an independent cohort replicated the association.

As concerns this clone: Its antigen has not been determined. No much larger clonotype is one base removed from it; base qualities were not supplied.

Libraries were constructed by the immunoSEQ multiplex PCR assay. For the multiplex PCR, a mixture combining 60 forward primers for TCR Vbeta segments and 13 reverse primers for TCR Jbeta segments was used. The CDR3 region of rearranged TCR beta genes was amplified from genomic DNA by a multiplex PCR assay. The amplified TCR beta libraries were sequenced on the Illumina HiSeq System as 87-base-pair reads. The paper's data handling went like this. A later analysis tallied about 77 million unique TCR beta chains across the 666 repertoires, and approximately 11 million of those chains were shared by two or more donors. To remove PCR and sequencing errors, raw reads were error-corrected and collapsed into unique sequences using a nearest-neighbor algorithm that merged closely related sequences. CDR3 sequences were aligned to IMGT reference sequences to assign V, D and J gene segments. For a sequence to be retained, at least a six-nucleotide match to both a V gene segment and a J gene segment was required. A rearrangement counted as productive if the CDR3 had no stop codons and remained in frame with V and J, and every other rearrangement counted as non-productive. CDR3 was defined by IMGT convention, running from the second conserved V-encoded cysteine to the conserved J-encoded phenylalanine. The earlier analysis of about 590 of the donors excluded sequences that lacked an unambiguous match to a single V gene segment. In an earlier analysis of 450 to 700 of the donors, V segments were called functional above 56.7% productive rearrangements and were called segregating when the between-donor standard deviation exceeded 5%. A statistical classification framework was developed to diagnose cytomegalovirus status using the catalog of TCR beta chain sequences. A later analysis assigned V and J genes by comparing TCR nucleotide sequences with IMGT/GENE-DB human TR gene sequences. The TCRdist pipeline was used in a later analysis to assign CDR3 sequences and most-parsimonious VDJ recombination scenarios. In a later analysis, each TCR beta chain was defined by its CDR3 amino acid sequence together with its V-gene family, and reads without a unique V-gene family were excluded. As a way to deal with suspected cross-contamination and a sequencing artifact, a later analysis dropped hundreds of nucleotide sequences that were highly shared and had low generation probability. In a later analysis, a clonal expansion index for each public chain was calculated from normalized within-repertoire ranks of inferred template counts. Generation probabilities in a later analysis came from a VDJ recombination model fitted to out-of-frame rearrangements, and those results were checked against IGoR. A later analysis scored TCR-TCR, TCR-HLA and TCR-CMV co-occurrence with hypergeometric tests, applying a repertoire-size bias correction to TCR pairs. A later analysis estimated false discovery rates by permuting HLA or CMV assignments 20 times. In a later analysis, co-occurring TCRs were grouped with DBSCAN, and TCRdist sequence similarity was added when clustering was performed within HLA-allele-positive subsets. Repertoires with fewer than 30,000 or more than 120,000 public chains, plus five repertoires with anomalous nucleotide sharing, were excluded from co-occurrence clustering. TCRdb holds this immuneACCESS table with in-frame rearrangements only. Some clones are missing; in checked studies, unresolved V genes explain under half, and the rest has no known cause. V and J calls and clone size follow that table, whereas D and trimming were derived from the DNA. The sample profile shows 100,000 to 120,000 clones; approximately 82% of them were found once. The ten top clones hold around 8.4% of the sample.

The cohort was made up of roughly 670 healthy bone marrow donors. At the time of sampling, all cohort members were nominally healthy, though unrecorded immune exposures were likely present. The donor tested CMV seropositive, placing the donor among the 250 to 350 seropositive members of the cohort. A peripheral blood sample was collected from each donor, and TCR beta sequencing was performed on peripheral blood mononuclear cells. Genomic DNA was extracted from the blood cell samples with the Qiagen DNeasy Blood Extraction Kit. The sequencing sample was made of PBMCs. The receptor comes from a man aged 40-49 years in good health and CMV-seropositive.

The CDR3 region has the sequence CASSWVPGQANQPQHF. The bases read TGCGCCAGCAGCTGGGTCCCGGGACAGGCTAATCAGCCCCAGCATTTT. The receptor chain draws on TRBV4-1 and TRBJ1-5, with 8 junctional bases fitting TRBD1. Trimming takes 5 bases off V and 4 bases off J; junction bases not matched to a gene: 10. CDR1 and CDR2, per the germline V gene, are MGHRA and YSYEKL. From cysteine to phenylalanine, the CDR3 is 16 amino acids long. Just the 48-base CDR3 DNA is kept, in frame starting at base 1.